This record looks at one TCR beta chain sequence and its context. This clonotype was seen more than once but under ten times. The specificity of this receptor is unknown. No quality values exist for individual bases; no much larger clone is one base distant. CDR1 SGHDN and CDR2 FVKESK were looked up in the germline V gene. V loses 0 bases of germline sequence and J loses 2 bases, and the interval between the two ends is 17 bases. There are 17 amino acids in the CDR3, from cysteine to phenylalanine inclusive. Only the CDR3 region is kept as DNA, spanning 51 bases read in frame from base 1. Data came from an Illumina NovaSeq 6000. TCR cDNA was made using 5'RACE template switching, a step that added a universal primer site and unique molecular identifiers. Priming of cDNA synthesis was performed from both the TCR alpha and TCR beta constant segments. Two PCR steps were used to amplify libraries, with sample barcodes and sequencing adapters being added in the second step. Sequencing of the libraries was done on either Illumina HiSeq 2500 (2x100 bp) or NovaSeq (2x150 bp). On the authors' methods: MIGEC handled demultiplexing of reads and collapsing into UMI consensus sequences, while MiXCR performed V(D)J alignment. Using edgeR on replicate PBMC samples, clonotypes were called vaccine-responding if FDR was below 0.01 and the log2 fold change was above 5 up to day 15. Each bulk clonotype was labeled CD4 or CD8 based on which sequenced repertoire, CD4 or CD8, contained the clonotype at higher abundance. Using fastp trimming at Q25 and MiXCR clonotype assembly, TCRdb reanalyzed the public sequencing data and kept in-frame beta chains. For every CDR3 protein sequence, its rows merge into one entry that carries the most common genes and DNA. TCRdb's processing, not the authors', yielded these V and J calls. Counted in this sample were 300,000 to 350,000 distinct CDR3 sequences; approximately 11% of them appeared once. Of the sample, about 3% falls within the top ten clones.

These data originate in a study of T cells after yellow fever vaccination (dated by TCRdb to between 2018 and 2021). At the level of the whole study: Libraries from fractions with low cell numbers were prepared with the SMART-Seq v4 Ultra Low Input RNA kit. To follow T-cell clones before and after both primary and booster YFV17D yellow fever vaccination, bulk TCR alpha and beta repertoires underwent longitudinal sequencing. Two healthy male donors made up the cohort, one aged 18 to 29 years and the other aged 30 to 40 years. Blood samples were taken at several timepoints before and after primary and secondary immunization, and bulk PBMC replicates and cell subsets were isolated.

Explained via the paper, the treatment or condition label denotes: live attenuated yellow fever vaccine strain. PBMCs were isolated from peripheral blood using a standard Ficoll-Paque protocol. CD4 and CD8 T-cell fractions were isolated with Dynabeads CD4 and CD8 positive selection kits. TriZol was used to extract RNA from bulk PBMCs, from CD4 and CD8 fractions, and from dextramer-positive and dextramer-negative fractions. On the study overall, not on this receptor specifically: Because the study included only a couple of donors, the extent to which the findings can be generalized is limited. After the booster, most clones that had expanded after primary vaccination were detected again (nearly 98% of CD4 and 70% to 90% of CD8), suggesting broad maintenance of memory. FACS-sorted repertoires could contain abundant contaminating clonotypes from the bulk population, so computational filtering was required. Compared with the primary T-cell response, the secondary T-cell response was weaker but faster, peaking on day 5 rather than day 15. A small share of clonotypes was detected in both CD4 and CD8 compartments, with the overlap likely arising from convergent recombination.

The V gene is TRBV14 and the J gene is TRBJ2-7; the D gene could be either TRBD1 or TRBD2, each agreeing at 5 bases. This clonotype was sampled from a man younger than 30 who received the YFV17D yellow fever vaccine. Material: CD4+ T cells sorted from PBMCs, obtained 45 days after the yellow fever booster vaccination. The sequenced DNA: TGTGCCAGCAGCCAAGAAATAGACGCACGAGGGGCCTACGAGCAGTACTTC. This codes for CASSQEIDARGAYEQYF. With all but the CDR3 taken from the reference TRBV14 and TRBJ2-7 genes, the full variable domain is: EAGVTQFPSHSVIEKGQTVTLRCDPISGHDNLYWYRRVMGKEIKFLLHFVKESKQDESGMPNNRFLAERTGGTYSTLKVQPAELEDSGVYFCASSQEIDARGAYEQYFGPGTRLTVT.